These 16 T cell receptor beta chains originate from one sample sequenced in a study of beta chain features in type 1 diabetes. Study observations and caveats: Moderately but significantly shorter TCRB CDR3s were found in Type 1 diabetes patients in all four CD4+ subsets.

These TCRs' antigens remain unknown. All of the isolated RNA was reverse transcribed, so expressed TCRB transcripts were sequenced. TCRdb keeps only in-frame clones here, not all; method: immunoSEQ multiplex PCR. The data contain approximately 600,000 clones, around 12% of them singletons. The sequenced sample consisted of naive CD4+ T cells from blood. These receptors all stem from a man aged 25 to 40 with type 1 diabetes.

This clone has just a few counts. This chain links TRBV11-1 with TRBJ2-1; D is perhaps TRBD1 (5 bases). The CDR3 runs to 14 residues. Trimming left V 5 bases short and J 0 bases short, with 8 bases between. Per the germline V gene, CDR1 is SGHAT and CDR2 is FQDESV (reference sequence). CDR3 protein: CASSTGRSYNEQFF. For the CDR3, the DNA is TGTGCCAGCAGCACAGGTCGCTCCTACAATGAGCAGTTCTTC.

The chain recombines TRBV6-5 with TRBJ2-3; D gene ambiguous. The CDR3 contains 12 residues. V was clipped by 7 bases and J by 0 bases, with 5 bases between them. Germline V CDR1 and CDR2: MNHEY, SVGAGI. The CDR3 bases are TGTGCCAGCACCAAAAGCACAGATACGCAGTATTTT. It yields the protein CASTKSTDTQYF.

This chain uses TRBV5-1 with TRBJ1-1; 9 positions agree with TRBD1. The V and J ends lost 2 bases and 4 bases, in that order; junction bases with no gene match: 3. Germline V gene sequence: CDR1 SGHRS, CDR2 YFSETQ. The CDR3 contains 14 residues. The CDR3 loop is CASSFTGGFTEAFF. DNA of the CDR3: TGCGCCAGCAGCTTTACAGGGGGCTTCACTGAAGCTTTCTTT.

The sample holds one count of this clone. The rearrangement joins TRBV7-2 to TRBJ2-3; tentatively, D is TRBD1 (5 bases). V lost 1 base and J lost 2, with 10 bases in between. Germline V gene lookup returns CDR1 SGHTA and CDR2 FQGNSA. CDR3 length equals 15 residues. This CDR3 is CASSLDSRVTDTQYF. In DNA form, the CDR3 reads TGTGCCAGCAGCTTAGATTCCAGGGTCACAGATACGCAGTATTTT.

This clone was counted between two and nine times. This sequence joins TRBV7-2 and TRBJ1-3; D not resolved. This CDR3 is 17 amino acids long. The germline V gene has CDR1 SGHTA and CDR2 FQGNSA. Trimming left V 1 base short and J 1 base short, with 14 bases between. CDR3 in amino acids: CASSLVEGPTSGNTIYF. Here the CDR3 DNA reads TGTGCCAGCAGCTTAGTGGAGGGTCCAACGTCTGGAAACACCATATATTTT.

Only one count was recorded for this clone. This chain links TRBV6-1 with TRBJ2-7; 7 positions agree with TRBD1. This CDR3 contains 14 residues. After removal of 7 bases from V and 6 bases from J, the junction contained 12 bases not matched to a gene. Germline V gene sequence: CDR1 MNHNS, CDR2 SASEGT. The CDR3 here is CASTIRQGILEQYF. The CDR3 DNA reads TGTGCCAGCACCATTCGACAGGGAATCCTCGAGCAGTACTTC.

This clone has more than one count but fewer than ten. The chain couples TRBV18 to TRBJ2-5, with D maybe TRBD1 (6 bases). Germline CDR1 and CDR2: KGHSH and LQKENI. V was pared by 6 bases and J by 2 bases, with 7 bases between. The CDR3 has 12 amino acids. The CDR3 bases are TGTGCCAGCTCGCAGGGGCAAGAGACCCAGTACTTC. Protein product: CASSQGQETQYF.

The rearrangement links TRBV6-5 to TRBJ1-2; no clear D. The CDR3 consists of 14 residues. Trimming took off 0 bases at V and 4 bases at J, with 9 bases between the two ends. In germline, CDR1 is MNHEY, CDR2 SVGAGI. CDR3 sequence (DNA): TGTGCCAGCAGTTACTCCAGAAGGGTCTATGGCTACACCTTC. Its protein product is CASSYSRRVYGYTF.

V is TRBV7-9 and J is TRBJ2-7; TRBD1 aligns across 10 bases. This CDR3 has 15 amino acids. V gave up 5 bases and J gave up 5 bases; unmatched junction bases: 9. The germline V gene encodes CDR1 SEHNR and CDR2 FQNEAQ (reference sequence). In nucleotides, the CDR3 is TGTGCCAGCAGCCATGGGACAGGGGATACGGACGAGCAGTACTTC. As protein: CASSHGTGDTDEQYF.

This clone was counted between two and nine times. The chain employs TRBV14 and TRBJ2-5; possible D gene TRBD1, 6 bases. V lost 2 bases and J 0 bases, leaving 13 bases between the germline ends. The V gene's germline CDR1 is SGHDN and CDR2 FVKESK. The CDR3 is 16 amino acids. The CDR3 protein is CASSQLGQLHQETQYF. In DNA, the CDR3 is TGTGCCAGCAGCCAACTAGGACAGCTACACCAAGAGACCCAGTACTTC.

V gene TRBV4-2 combines with J gene TRBJ1-5; a weak D match, TRBD1 (6 bases). CDR3 length: 17 residues. Germline CDR1 reads LGHNA; CDR2 reads YNFKEQ. Between the trimmed V and J ends, which lost 0 bases and 4 bases, there was a span of 16 bases. The CDR3 sequence is CASSQEHRVSWNQPQHF. The CDR3, as DNA: TGTGCCAGCAGCCAAGAACACAGGGTTTCATGGAATCAGCCCCAGCATTTT.

This clone was detected a few times. This chain joins TRBV29-1 and TRBJ2-1; 8 bases align to TRBD1. The CDR3 consists of 15 residues. The V and J ends lost 6 bases and 1 base, in that order; junction bases with no gene match: 8. The germline V gene has CDR1 SQVTM and CDR2 ANQGSEA. The chain's CDR3 is CSVALQGGSYNEQFF. CDR3 DNA: TGCAGCGTAGCCTTACAGGGGGGATCCTACAATGAGCAGTTCTTC.

The chain recombines TRBV21-1 with TRBJ2-1; the DNA was not used to check the table's D call, TRBD1. TRBV21-1 is listed as a pseudogene. The CDR3 has 14 residues. The DNA for the CDR3 is TGTGCCAGCAGCAAAGCGAAACAGGGAAATGAGCAGTTCTTC. This translates into CASSKAKQGNEQFF.

V gene TRBV7-2 combines with J gene TRBJ1-3, with D unresolved. The germline V gene encodes CDR1 SGHTA and CDR2 FQGNSA. Trimming stripped 1 base from V and 0 bases from J, with 10 bases between. The CDR3 has 16 residues. CDR3 DNA: TGTGCCAGCAGCTTAGATTGGAGCTCCTCTGGAAACACCATATATTTT. It codes for CASSLDWSSSGNTIYF.

This clone was counted only a few times. The chain links TRBV9 to TRBJ1-2; D is perhaps TRBD1 (6 bases). The CDR3 consists of 15 residues. V lost 0 bases, J lost 4 bases, and 13 bases lay in between. In germline, CDR1 is SGDLS, CDR2 YYNGEE. The CDR3 DNA reads as TGTGCCAGCAGCGTAGTACAGGGACCATTCTATGGCTACACCTTC. It specifies CASSVVQGPFYGYTF.

The genes are TRBV7-2 and TRBJ1-1; 11 bases map to TRBD1. CDR1 is SGHTA and CDR2 is FQGNSA in the germline V gene. The CDR3 contains 16 residues. Trimming cost V 5 bases and J 3 bases; bases outside gene matches: 8. CDR3 DNA: TGTGCCAGCAGCAGAGGACAGGGGGCAGGGGACACTGAAGCTTTCTTT. This gives the protein CASSRGQGAGDTEAFF.